These 4 T cell receptor beta chains were all obtained from the same sample, sequenced in a study of blood T cells in healthy people across ages. Alongside a J-beta primer mix, a sample-barcoded 5' primer served in a second PCR lasting roughly 7 to 12 cycles. TCRdb re-called the 5' RACE reads with MiXCR, one entry per CDR3 protein. The repertoire includes 650,000 to 800,000 distinct CDR3 sequences, roughly 44% of them detected once, and about a fifth sits in the top ten. The sequencing sample was made of blood. The receptors come from a man between 60 and 70 years old in good health.

Of note for this clonotype: The germline gene is not matched at one end of the junction; a read error may be the cause. The chain is built from TRBV18 and TRBJ2-7, with D perhaps TRBD1 (6 bases). CDR3 length: 12 residues. The germline gives CDR1 KGHSH, CDR2 LQKENI. In DNA, the CDR3 is TGTGCCGGCTCAACACAGGGATACGAGCAGTACTTC. Translated, it gives CAGSTQGYEQYF.

This clonotype was observed a handful of times. As DNA, the CDR3 is TGCAGCGTTGAAGATCGTGTTAAAGGCGGGGGCGAGCAGTACTTC. As protein: CSVEDRVKGGGEQYF. This rearrangement joins TRBV29-1 to TRBJ2-7, with 7 positions matching TRBD2. Trimming took 0 bases from V and 6 from J; bases not matched to a gene: 11. The V gene's germline CDR1 is SQVTM and CDR2 ANQGSEA. CDR3 length: 15 amino acids.

V and J are TRBV20-1 and TRBJ1-6; 9 nucleotides align to TRBD1. There are 16 residues in the CDR3. Germline V gene lookup returns CDR1 DFQATT and CDR2 SNEGSKA (reference sequence). The trim removed 0 bases at V and 4 bases at J, leaving 4 bases unmatched. DNA for the CDR3: TGCAGTGCTAGAGATGCAGGGACAGGGTATAATTCACCCCTCCACTTT. Its protein product is CSARDAGTGYNSPLHF.

The chain joins TRBV7-2 to TRBJ2-7; TRBD1 aligns across 8 bases. J was trimmed by 4 bases and V by 5 bases; bases with no gene match: 7. The CDR3 runs to 14 residues. Per germline, CDR1 SGHTA and CDR2 FQGNSA. The CDR3 DNA reads TGTGCCAGCAGCGATCGGGACAGGAGGTACGAGCAGTACTTC. Its translation is CASSDRDRRYEQYF.